This T cell receptor (beta chain) comes out of a study of shared clonotypes between healthy human individuals. Assay used: immunoSEQ multiplex PCR; TCRdb lists only in-frame clones, some missing. This sample yields hundreds of thousands of clones, of which around 72% are seen a single time; about 1.7% belongs to the top ten. The CDR3 runs 14 residues. V lost 3 bases and J 6 bases, leaving 15 bases between the germline ends. In germline, CDR1 is WNHNN, CDR2 SYGVQD (reference sequence). The receptor was derived from a woman in her 30s in good health. Material: memory CD4+ T cells sorted from blood. Subset here: CD45RA-negative fraction. The chain links TRBV10-1 to TRBJ2-7; maybe TRBD2 (6 bases). CDR3: CASSEGGSLSEQYF. The CDR3 bases are TGCGCCAGCAGTGAAGGAGGGAGTCTTTCCGAGCAGTACTTC.